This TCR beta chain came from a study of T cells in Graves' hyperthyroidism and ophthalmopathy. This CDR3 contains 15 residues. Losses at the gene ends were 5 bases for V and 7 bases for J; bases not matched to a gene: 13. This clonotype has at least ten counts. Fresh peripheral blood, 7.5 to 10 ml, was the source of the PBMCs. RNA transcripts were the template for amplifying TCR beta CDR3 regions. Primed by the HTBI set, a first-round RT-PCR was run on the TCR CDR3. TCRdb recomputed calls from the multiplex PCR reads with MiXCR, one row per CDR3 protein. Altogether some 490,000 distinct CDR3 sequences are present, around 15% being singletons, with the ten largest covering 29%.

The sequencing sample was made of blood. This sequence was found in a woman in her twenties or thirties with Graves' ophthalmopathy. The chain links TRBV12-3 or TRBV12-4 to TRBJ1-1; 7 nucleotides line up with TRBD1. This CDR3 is CASSPRSSGGIEAFF. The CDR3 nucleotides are TGTGCCAGCAGTCCCCGGTCGTCAGGGGGGATTGAAGCTTTCTTT.